These 13 T cell receptor beta chains were sequenced from one sample in a study of T cells after yellow fever vaccination. One entry per CDR3 protein, called by TCRdb with MiXCR from the 5' RACE reads. This table holds under 300,000 distinct CDR3 sequences, about 7.1% found once. The sample consisted of CD4+ T cells sorted from PBMCs, taken 15 days after the yellow fever booster vaccination. All receptors come from a man younger than 40 who received the YFV17D yellow fever vaccine.

This clonotype has more than one count but fewer than ten. The chain has TRBV4-3 and TRBJ2-1, with 8 nucleotides matching TRBD2. CDR3 length equals 18 residues. Germline trimming cut 0 bases from V and 4 bases from J; bases unmatched to any gene: 11. Germline V gene sequence: CDR1 LGHNA, CDR2 YSLEER. CDR3 sequence: CASSQEPHPGGGYNEQFF. CDR3 nucleotide sequence: TGCGCCAGCAGCCAAGAACCCCACCCCGGGGGGGGTTACAATGAGCAGTTCTTC.

This clonotype was recorded a few times. The rearrangement links TRBV10-3 to TRBJ2-7; 8 bases are shared with TRBD1. Germline CDR1 reads ENHRY; CDR2 reads SYGVKD. V lost 6 bases and J lost 3; bases outside the gene matches: 7. The CDR3 is 14 amino acids. The CDR3 loop reads CAIREAGTGYEQYF. CDR3 DNA: TGTGCCATCAGGGAAGCCGGGACAGGCTACGAGCAGTACTTC.

This chain joins TRBV20-1 and TRBJ1-3, with a tentative D call TRBD1 (6 bases). The CDR3 has 15 amino acids. The germline V gene has CDR1 DFQATT and CDR2 SNEGSKA (reference sequence). V lost 6 bases and J 3 bases, leaving 18 bases between the germline ends. CDR3: CSAQAGTWFGNTIYF. The CDR3 DNA follows: TGCAGTGCCCAAGCCGGGACATGGTTTGGAAACACCATATATTTT.

In this sample, this clonotype turned up many times. The rearrangement links TRBV29-1 to TRBJ2-1; 9 nucleotides agree with TRBD2. Germline lookup yields CDR1 SQVTM and CDR2 ANQGSEA. The CDR3 has 15 residues. Trimming cost V 6 bases and J 0 bases; bases outside gene matches: 6. CDR3 coding DNA: TGCAGCGTCAGGGCACTAGCGGGCTCCTACAATGAGCAGTTCTTC. Protein sequence: CSVRALAGSYNEQFF.

This clonotype showed up many times. DNA of the CDR3: TGTGCCAGCAGCTCCGACTCACACACAGAGTATTTT. Translation: CASSSDSHTEYF. This chain links TRBV6-6 with TRBJ2-3; no definite D call. Germline-derived CDR1 and CDR2 are MNHNY and SVGAGI (reference sequence). V lost 6 bases, J lost 13 bases, and 17 bases lay in between. The CDR3 has 12 residues.

The chain uses TRBV4-1 and TRBJ2-1; TRBD2 is a possible D gene (5 bases). Germline CDR1 and CDR2: MGHRA and YSYEKL. V lost 2 bases and J 10 bases, leaving 15 bases between the germline ends. This CDR3 region has 14 residues. CDR3 region: CASSQLLVRKEQFF. DNA of the CDR3: TGCGCCAGCAGCCAATTACTAGTGAGGAAGGAGCAGTTCTTC.

The V call is TRBV7-9, the J call TRBJ2-3, with unresolved D. The V and J ends lost 0 bases and 1 base respectively, with 8 bases between them. Germline V gene sequence: CDR1 SEHNR, CDR2 FQNEAQ (reference sequence). The CDR3 covers 15 residues. CDR3 sequence (DNA): TGTGCCAGCAGCTTAGCCCGGACGGGCACAGATACGCAGTATTTT. Amino acids: CASSLARTGTDTQYF.

The gene calls are TRBV4-2 and TRBJ2-1; perhaps D is TRBD1 or TRBD2 (5 bases each). CDR3 length: 16 amino acids. V was cut by 0 bases and J by 3 bases, with 12 bases left in between. The germline V gene has CDR1 LGHNA and CDR2 YNFKEQ. The CDR3 DNA is TGTGCCAGCAGCCAAGACGAGGGGCCGAGCTACAATGAGCAGTTCTTC. Translating gives CASSQDEGPSYNEQFF.

Ten or more counts support this clonotype. V and J are TRBV12-3 or TRBV12-4 and TRBJ1-5, with D possibly matching TRBD1 (5 bases). The CDR3 covers 14 residues. V gave up 9 bases and J gave up 2 bases, with 14 bases separating them. CDR3 in DNA: TGTGCCAGTCAATCACAGGATCGCAATCAGCCCCAGCATTTT. Its translation: CASQSQDRNQPQHF.

This clonotype was counted only a few times. V gene TRBV7-2 combines with J gene TRBJ2-7; TRBD2 agrees at 8 bases. The germline gives CDR1 SGHTA, CDR2 FQGNSA. V gave up 5 bases and J gave up 2 bases; unmatched junction bases: 14. The CDR3 has 17 residues. CDR3 in amino acids: CASSASISGTYPYEQYF. The CDR3, as DNA: TGTGCCAGCAGCGCTTCTATTAGCGGGACTTATCCCTACGAGCAGTACTTC.

The count of this clonotype is one. One end of the junction is discordant with germline, which a read error may explain. J is TRBJ2-5 and V is TRBV2, with a possible D match to TRBD1 (7 bases). The germline CDR1 and CDR2 sequences are SNHLY and FYNNEI. The CDR3 is 14 residues long. CDR3 loop: CASSYQGGQKTQYF. Written as DNA, the CDR3 is TGTGCCAGTAGCTACCAGGGGGGCCAAAAGACCCAGTACTTC.

The rearrangement joins TRBV7-2 to TRBJ1-4, with D uncertain. CDR3 size: 13 residues. V was pared by 8 bases and J by 5 bases, with 12 bases between. From germline, CDR1 is SGHTA and CDR2 FQGNSA. The CDR3 is CASQSYRNEKLFF. The CDR3 DNA sequence: TGTGCCAGCCAAAGTTATAGGAATGAAAAACTGTTTTTT.

This clonotype has only a few counts. The V gene is TRBV7-6, the J gene TRBJ2-3; 15 nucleotides agree with TRBD2. CDR3 length equals 18 residues. CDR1 SGHVS and CDR2 FNYEAQ come from the germline V gene. The trim removed 5 bases at V and 4 bases at J, leaving 10 bases unmatched. The CDR3 loop reads CASSPFGTSGRTPDTQYF. As DNA, the CDR3 is TGTGCCAGCAGCCCATTCGGGACTAGCGGGAGGACCCCAGATACGCAGTATTTT.